This record concerns one T cell receptor (beta chain) sequence. The sample belongs to a study of cytomegalovirus exposure and HLA in healthy donors. The CDR3 covers 16 residues. Per the germline V gene, CDR1 is MDHEN and CDR2 is SYDVKM. Both 60 Vbeta primers and 13 Jbeta primers went into the PCR. TCRdb's copy holds only in-frame clones and misses some; the assay was immunoSEQ multiplex PCR. The table shows 150,000 to 200,000 clones, with about four fifths occurring only once. The sequence was obtained from a woman aged 25 to 39 in good health and CMV-seropositive. Source material: PBMCs. The genes are TRBV28 and TRBJ2-5; the D gene is possibly TRBD2 (5 bases). TRBJ2-7 matches the DNA end more closely, so the J call is doubtful. In DNA form, the CDR3 reads TGTGCCAGCAGTAGTCGGGCCCCCCTTGGAGGCTACGAGCAGTACTTC. This gives the protein CASSSRAPLGGYEQYF.